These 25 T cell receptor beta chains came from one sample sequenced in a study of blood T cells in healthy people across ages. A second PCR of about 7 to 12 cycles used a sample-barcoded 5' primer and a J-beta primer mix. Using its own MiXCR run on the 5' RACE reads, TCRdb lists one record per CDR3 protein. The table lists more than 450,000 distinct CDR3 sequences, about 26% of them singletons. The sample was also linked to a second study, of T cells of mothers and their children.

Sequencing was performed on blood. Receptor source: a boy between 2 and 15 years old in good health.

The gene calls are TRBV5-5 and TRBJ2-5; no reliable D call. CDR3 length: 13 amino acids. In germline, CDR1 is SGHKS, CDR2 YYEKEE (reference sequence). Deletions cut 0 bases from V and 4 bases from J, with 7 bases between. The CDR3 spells CASSLDGVETQYF. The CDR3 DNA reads TGTGCCAGCAGCTTGGATGGGGTAGAGACCCAGTACTTC.

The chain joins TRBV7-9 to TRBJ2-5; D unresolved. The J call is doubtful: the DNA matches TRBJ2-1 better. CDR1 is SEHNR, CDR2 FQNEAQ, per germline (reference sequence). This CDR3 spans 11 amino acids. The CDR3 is CASSSAPEQFF. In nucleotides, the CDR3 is TGTGCCAGCAGCTCCGCCCCGGAGCAGTTCTTC.

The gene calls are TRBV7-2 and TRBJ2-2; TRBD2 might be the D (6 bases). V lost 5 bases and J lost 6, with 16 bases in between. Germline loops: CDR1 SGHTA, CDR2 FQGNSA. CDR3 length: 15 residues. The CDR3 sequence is CASSPVAGLPGELFF. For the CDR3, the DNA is TGTGCCAGCAGCCCAGTCGCGGGACTCCCCGGGGAGCTGTTTTTT. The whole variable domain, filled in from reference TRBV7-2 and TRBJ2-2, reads GAGVSQSPSNKVTEKGKDVELRCDPISGHTALYWYRQSLGQGLEFLIYFQGNSAPDKSGLPSDRFSAERTGGSVSTLTIQRTQQEDSAVYLCASSPVAGLPGELFFGEGSRLTVL.

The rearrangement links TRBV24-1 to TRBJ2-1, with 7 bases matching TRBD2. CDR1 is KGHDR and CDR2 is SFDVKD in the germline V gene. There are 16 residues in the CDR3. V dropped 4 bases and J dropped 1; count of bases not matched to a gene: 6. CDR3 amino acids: CATSDSSGASYNEQFF. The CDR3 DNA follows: TGTGCCACCAGTGACTCTAGCGGAGCATCCTACAATGAGCAGTTCTTC.

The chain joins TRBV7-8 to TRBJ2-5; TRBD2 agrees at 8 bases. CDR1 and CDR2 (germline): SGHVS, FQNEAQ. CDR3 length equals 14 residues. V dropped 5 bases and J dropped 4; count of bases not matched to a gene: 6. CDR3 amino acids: CASSAGTRRETQYF. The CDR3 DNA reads TGTGCCAGCAGCGCCGGGACTAGGCGAGAGACCCAGTACTTC.

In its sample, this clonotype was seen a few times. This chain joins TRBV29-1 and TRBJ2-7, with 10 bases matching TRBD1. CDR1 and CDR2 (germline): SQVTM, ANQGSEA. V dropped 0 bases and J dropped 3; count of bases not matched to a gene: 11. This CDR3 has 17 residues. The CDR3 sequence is CSVEEGKLGQGVYEQYF. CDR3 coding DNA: TGCAGCGTTGAAGAGGGGAAACTCGGACAGGGGGTCTACGAGCAGTACTTC.

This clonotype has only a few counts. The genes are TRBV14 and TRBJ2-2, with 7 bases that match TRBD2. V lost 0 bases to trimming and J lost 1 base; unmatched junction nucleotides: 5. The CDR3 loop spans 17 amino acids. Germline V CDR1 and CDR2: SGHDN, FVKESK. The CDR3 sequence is CASSQEGVAGNTGELFF. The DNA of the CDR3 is TGTGCCAGCAGCCAAGAGGGGGTAGCGGGGAACACCGGGGAGCTGTTTTTT.

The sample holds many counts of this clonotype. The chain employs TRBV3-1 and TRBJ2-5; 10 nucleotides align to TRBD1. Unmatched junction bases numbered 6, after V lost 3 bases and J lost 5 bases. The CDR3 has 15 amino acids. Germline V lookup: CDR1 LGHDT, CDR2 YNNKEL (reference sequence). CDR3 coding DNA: TGTGCCAGCAGCCATGGACAGGGGGTGAGGGAGACCCAGTACTTC. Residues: CASSHGQGVRETQYF.

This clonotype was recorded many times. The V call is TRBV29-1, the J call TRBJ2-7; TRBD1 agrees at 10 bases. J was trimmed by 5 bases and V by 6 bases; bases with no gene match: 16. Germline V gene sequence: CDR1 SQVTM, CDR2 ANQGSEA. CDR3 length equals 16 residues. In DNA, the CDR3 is TGCAGCGTCCGGAAGGGTCCCGGGACAGGGGTTGACGAGCAGTACTTC. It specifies CSVRKGPGTGVDEQYF.

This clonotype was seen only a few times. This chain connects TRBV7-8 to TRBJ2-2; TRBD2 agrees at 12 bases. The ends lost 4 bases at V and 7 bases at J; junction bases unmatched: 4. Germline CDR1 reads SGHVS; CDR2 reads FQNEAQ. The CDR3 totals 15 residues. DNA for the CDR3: TGTGCCAGCAGCTCCCTAGCGGGAGGGGACGGGGAGCTGTTTTTT. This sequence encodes CASSSLAGGDGELFF. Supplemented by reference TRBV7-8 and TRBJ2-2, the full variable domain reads GAGVSQSPRYKVAKRGQDVALRCDPISGHVSLFWYQQALGQGPEFLTYFQNEAQLDKSGLPSDRFFAERPEGSVSTLKIQRTQQEDSAVYLCASSSLAGGDGELFFGEGSRLTVL.

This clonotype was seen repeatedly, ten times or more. The CDR3, as DNA: TGTGCCATCAGTGTTCGCAGCGGGAGGACCTACGAGCAGTACTTC. Protein sequence: CAISVRSGRTYEQYF. This chain connects TRBV10-3 to TRBJ2-7, with 9 bases lining up with TRBD2. There are 15 residues in the CDR3. Trimming took 4 bases from V and 2 from J; bases not matched to a gene: 6. In germline, CDR1 is ENHRY, CDR2 SYGVKD.

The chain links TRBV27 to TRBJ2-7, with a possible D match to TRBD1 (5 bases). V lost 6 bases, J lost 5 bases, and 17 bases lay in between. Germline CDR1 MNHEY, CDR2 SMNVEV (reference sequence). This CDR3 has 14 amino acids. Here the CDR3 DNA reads TGTGCCAGCAGCCCCGGCCAGGGAAGTCACGAGCAGTACTTC. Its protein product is CASSPGQGSHEQYF.

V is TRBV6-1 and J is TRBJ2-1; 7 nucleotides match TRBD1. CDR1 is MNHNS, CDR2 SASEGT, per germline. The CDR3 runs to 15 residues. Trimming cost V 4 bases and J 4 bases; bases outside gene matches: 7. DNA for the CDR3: TGTGCCAGCAGTGCTTGGACAGGTACTTACAATGAGCAGTTCTTC. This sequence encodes CASSAWTGTYNEQFF.

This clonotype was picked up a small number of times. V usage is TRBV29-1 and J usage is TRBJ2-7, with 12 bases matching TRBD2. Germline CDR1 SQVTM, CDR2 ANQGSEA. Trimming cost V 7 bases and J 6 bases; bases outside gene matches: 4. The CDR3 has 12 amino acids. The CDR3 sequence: CSAGLAGREQYF. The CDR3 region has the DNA TGCAGCGCGGGACTAGCGGGTCGCGAGCAGTACTTC.

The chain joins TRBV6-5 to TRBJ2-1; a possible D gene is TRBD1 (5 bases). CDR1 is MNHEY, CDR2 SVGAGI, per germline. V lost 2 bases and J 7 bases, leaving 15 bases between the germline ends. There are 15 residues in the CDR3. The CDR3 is CASSYNAGWLNEQFF. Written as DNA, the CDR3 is TGTGCCAGCAGTTACAACGCAGGGTGGTTGAATGAGCAGTTCTTC.

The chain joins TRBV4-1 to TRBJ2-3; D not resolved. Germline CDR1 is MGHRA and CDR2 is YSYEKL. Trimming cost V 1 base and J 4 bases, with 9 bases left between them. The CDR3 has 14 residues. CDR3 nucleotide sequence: TGCGCCAGCAGCCAAGCCTTCAGCCCAGATACGCAGTATTTT. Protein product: CASSQAFSPDTQYF.

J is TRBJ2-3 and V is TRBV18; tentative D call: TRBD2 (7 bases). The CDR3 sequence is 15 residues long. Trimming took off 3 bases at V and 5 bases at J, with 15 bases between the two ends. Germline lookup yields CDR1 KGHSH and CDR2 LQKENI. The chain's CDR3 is CASSPFGGRGDTQYF. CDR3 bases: TGTGCCAGCTCACCTTTCGGGGGGCGCGGAGATACGCAGTATTTT. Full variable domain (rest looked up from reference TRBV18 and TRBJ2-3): NAGVMQNPRHLVRRRGQEARLRCSPMKGHSHVYWYRQLPEEGLKFMVYLQKENIIDESGMPKERFSAEFPKEGPSILRIQQVVRGDSAAYFCASSPFGGRGDTQYFGPGTRLTVL.

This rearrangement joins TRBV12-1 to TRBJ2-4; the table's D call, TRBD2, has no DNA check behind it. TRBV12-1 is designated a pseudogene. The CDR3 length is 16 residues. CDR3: CASSTSSGLAKNIQYF. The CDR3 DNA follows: TGTGCCAGCAGCACATCTAGCGGCCTAGCCAAAAACATTCAGTACTTC.

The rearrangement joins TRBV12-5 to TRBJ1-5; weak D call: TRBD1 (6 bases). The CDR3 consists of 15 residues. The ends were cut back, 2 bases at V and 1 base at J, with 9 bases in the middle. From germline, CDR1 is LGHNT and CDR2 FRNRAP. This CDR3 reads CASGLTTGSNQPQHF. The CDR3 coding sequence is TGTGCTAGTGGTTTGACCACAGGGAGCAATCAGCCCCAGCATTTT.

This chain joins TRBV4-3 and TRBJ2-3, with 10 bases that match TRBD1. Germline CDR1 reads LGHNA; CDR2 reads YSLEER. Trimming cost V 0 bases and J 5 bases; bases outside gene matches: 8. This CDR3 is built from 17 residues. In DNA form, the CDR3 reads TGCGCCAGCAGCCAAGAGGGGACAGGGGCCGGGGAAGATACGCAGTATTTT. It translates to CASSQEGTGAGEDTQYF.

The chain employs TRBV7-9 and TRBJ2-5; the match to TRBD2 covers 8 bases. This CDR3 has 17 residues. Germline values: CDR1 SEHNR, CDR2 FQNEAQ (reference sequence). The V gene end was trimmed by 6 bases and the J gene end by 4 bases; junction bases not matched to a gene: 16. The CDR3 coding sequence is TGTGCCAGCAGGGCCTGGGGTAGCGGGGACCTTCGAGAGACCCAGTACTTC. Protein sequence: CASRAWGSGDLRETQYF. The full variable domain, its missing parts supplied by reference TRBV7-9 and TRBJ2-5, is DTGVSQNPRHKITKRGQNVTFRCDPISEHNRLYWYRQTLGQGPEFLTYFQNEAQLEKSRLLSDRFSAERPKGSFSTLEIQRTEQGDSAMYLCASRAWGSGDLRETQYFGPGTRLLVL.

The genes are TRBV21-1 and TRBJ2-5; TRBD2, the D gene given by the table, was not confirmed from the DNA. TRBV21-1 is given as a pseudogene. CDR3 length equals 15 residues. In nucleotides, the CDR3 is TGTGCCAGCCCGACTAGCAGGGGGGCTGGTGAGACCCAGTACTTC. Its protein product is CASPTSRGAGETQYF.

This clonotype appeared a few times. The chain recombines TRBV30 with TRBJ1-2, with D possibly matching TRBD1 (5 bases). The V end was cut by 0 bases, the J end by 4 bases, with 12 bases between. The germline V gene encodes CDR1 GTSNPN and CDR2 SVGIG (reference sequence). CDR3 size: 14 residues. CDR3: CAWSVPRGVYGYTF. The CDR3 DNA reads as TGTGCCTGGAGTGTTCCCCGGGGGGTCTATGGCTACACCTTC.

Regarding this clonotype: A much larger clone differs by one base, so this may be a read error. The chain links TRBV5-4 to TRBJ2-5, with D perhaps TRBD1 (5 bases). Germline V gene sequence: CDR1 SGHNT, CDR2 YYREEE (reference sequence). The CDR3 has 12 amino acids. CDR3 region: CASSLGEEIQYF. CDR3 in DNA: TGTGCCAGCAGCTTAGGGGAAGAGATCCAGTACTTC.

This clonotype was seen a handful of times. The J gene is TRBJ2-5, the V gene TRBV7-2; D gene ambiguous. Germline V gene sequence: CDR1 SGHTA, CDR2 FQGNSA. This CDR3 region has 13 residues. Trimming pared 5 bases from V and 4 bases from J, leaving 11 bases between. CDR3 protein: CASSQNTGETQYF. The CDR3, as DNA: TGTGCCAGCAGCCAAAACACGGGAGAGACCCAGTACTTC.